Listed here are 19 T cell receptor beta chains from one sample, sequenced in a study of cytomegalovirus exposure and HLA in healthy donors. The PCR had 60 Vbeta and 13 Jbeta primers. Assay used: immunoSEQ multiplex PCR; TCRdb lists only in-frame clones, some missing. The sample holds approximately 190,000 clones, roughly 80% seen once. What was sequenced was PBMCs. The receptors derive from a man in his fifties or sixties in good health and CMV-seronegative.

The chain couples TRBV29-1 to TRBJ2-3, with 7 bases matching TRBD2. Losses at the gene ends were 8 bases for V and 1 base for J; bases not matched to a gene: 9. CDR1 SQVTM and CDR2 ANQGSEA come from the germline V gene. The length of the CDR3 is 14 residues. Here the CDR3 DNA reads TGCAGCACGGGGGGTGGGGCCCGCACAGATACGCAGTATTTT. Protein product: CSTGGGARTDTQYF.

This clone occurred once. J is TRBJ2-5 and V is TRBV18; D remains unclear. The CDR3 runs 12 residues. Looked up from germline, CDR1 is KGHSH and CDR2 is LQKENI. V lost 3 bases and J 1 base, leaving 3 bases between the germline ends. CDR3 amino acids: CASSPSQETQYF. CDR3 nucleotide sequence: TGTGCCAGCTCACCCAGCCAAGAGACCCAGTACTTC.

The chain employs TRBV15 and TRBJ1-1, with 9 positions matching TRBD1. Germline CDR1 LNHNV, CDR2 YYDKDF (reference sequence). The CDR3 is 16 residues long. The junction had 2 bases not matched to a gene; V was cut back by 0 bases and J by 0 bases. The CDR3 region has the DNA TGTGCCACCAGCAGAGAGGGGACAGGGCTGAACACTGAAGCTTTCTTT. Translating gives CATSREGTGLNTEAFF.

This rearrangement joins TRBV12-5 to TRBJ1-5; no clear D. V lost 1 base and J lost 5, with 6 bases in between. The CDR3 extends over 13 amino acids. CDR1 is LGHNT, CDR2 FRNRAP, per germline. The CDR3 bases are TGTGCTAGTGGTTTGGACAGTTATCAGCCCCAGCATTTT. It specifies CASGLDSYQPQHF.

This clone was seen a handful of times. This sequence joins TRBV5-6 and TRBJ2-6; unclear D gene. The CDR3 loop spans 17 amino acids. V lost 0 bases and J lost 1, with 11 bases in between. Germline V lookup: CDR1 SGHDT, CDR2 YYEEEE. CDR3 in DNA: TGTGCCAGCAGCTTGGGTTCCCTGCAGTCTGGGGCCAACGTCCTGACTTTC. Translation: CASSLGSLQSGANVLTF. Supplemented by reference TRBV5-6 and TRBJ2-6, the full variable domain reads DAGVTQSPTHLIKTRGQQVTLRCSPKSGHDTVSWYQQALGQGPQFIFQYYEEEERQRGNFPDRFSGHQFPNYSSELNVNALLLGDSALYLCASSLGSLQSGANVLTFGAGSRLTVL.

The CDR3 loop is CASSSVGVGSSYEQYF. The CDR3 DNA is TGTGCCAGCAGCTCAGTAGGTGTCGGGAGCTCCTACGAGCAGTACTTC. This chain connects TRBV11-2 to TRBJ2-7; D perhaps matches TRBD2 (6 bases). The ends were cut back, 4 bases at V and 0 bases at J, with 16 bases in the middle. Germline CDR1 is SGHAT and CDR2 is FQNNGV. CDR3 length: 16 residues.

This chain links TRBV5-6 with TRBJ2-7; 9 positions agree with TRBD1. CDR1 and CDR2 from the germline V gene are SGHDT and YYEEEE. The CDR3 has 15 residues. With V trimmed by 4 bases and J by 5 bases, 10 bases remained unmatched. In DNA, the CDR3 is TGTGCCAGCAGCACCGGTGGACAGGGGCTCGACGAGCAGTACTTC. It translates to CASSTGGQGLDEQYF.

This clone was detected only once. This chain links TRBV12-2 with TRBJ2-7; the D call in the table, TRBD2, was not verified against the DNA. TRBV12-2 is annotated as a pseudogene. The CDR3 sequence is 15 residues long. This CDR3 is CASRMPGPFSYEQYF. The DNA for the CDR3 is TGTGCAAGTCGGATGCCGGGTCCGTTCTCCTACGAGCAGTACTTC.

Note on this clone: Other DNA sequences in this specimen translate into the identical CDR3. The chain is built from TRBV20-1 and TRBJ2-5, with D uncertain. Per the germline V gene, CDR1 is DFQATT and CDR2 is SNEGSKA (reference sequence). The V end was cut by 5 bases, the J end by 5 bases, with 9 bases between. The CDR3 sequence is 11 residues long. This chain's CDR3 is CSARPGETQYF. Here the CDR3 DNA reads TGCAGTGCTCGACCCGGGGAGACCCAGTACTTC.

The CDR3 spells CASSPAGQGNEKLFF. The CDR3 DNA follows: TGTGCCAGCTCACCAGCGGGACAGGGCAATGAAAAACTGTTTTTT. This chain connects TRBV18 to TRBJ1-4; 9 bases are a match to TRBD1. CDR3 size: 15 residues. Losses at the gene ends were 2 bases for V and 5 bases for J; bases not matched to a gene: 3. Germline assignment: CDR1 KGHSH and CDR2 LQKENI.

The V gene is TRBV7-2, the J gene TRBJ1-6, with D perhaps matching TRBD1 (6 bases). V lost 3 bases, J lost 7 bases, and 16 bases lay in between. This CDR3 has 16 residues. The germline gives CDR1 SGHTA, CDR2 FQGNSA. CDR3 region: CASSLGGLNPNSPLHF. CDR3 bases: TGTGCCAGCAGCTTGGGGGGGCTCAACCCGAATTCACCCCTCCACTTT.

This chain links TRBV5-1 with TRBJ2-7; 7 bases align to TRBD2. Germline trimming cut 2 bases from V and 2 bases from J; bases unmatched to any gene: 7. CDR1 is SGHRS, CDR2 YFSETQ, per germline. This CDR3 has 15 residues. CDR3 loop: CASSFGGGKPYEQYF. CDR3 bases: TGCGCCAGCAGCTTTGGGGGGGGTAAGCCCTACGAGCAGTACTTC. Full variable domain (remainder filled in from reference TRBV5-1 and TRBJ2-7): KAGVTQTPRYLIKTRGQQVTLSCSPISGHRSVSWYQQTPGQGLQFLFEYFSETQRNKGNFPGRFSGRQFSNSRSEMNVSTLELGDSALYLCASSFGGGKPYEQYFGPGTRLTVT.

The chain couples TRBV4-3 to TRBJ1-2; 7 bases match TRBD1. There are 14 residues in the CDR3. J lost 4 bases, V lost 0 bases, and 2 bases had no gene match. Germline-derived CDR1 and CDR2 are LGHNA and YSLEER. CDR3 in amino acids: CASSQDKGAYGYTF. As DNA, the CDR3 is TGCGCCAGCAGCCAAGATAAGGGGGCCTATGGCTACACCTTC.

The gene calls are TRBV9 and TRBJ2-7; 10 nucleotides align to TRBD2. The germline gives CDR1 SGDLS, CDR2 YYNGEE. CDR3 length equals 15 residues. Germline trimming cut 4 bases from V and 5 bases from J; bases unmatched to any gene: 9. The CDR3 sequence is CASSPNSGGSHEQYF. The CDR3 coding sequence is TGTGCCAGCAGCCCCAATAGCGGGGGGTCCCACGAGCAGTACTTC. Full variable domain (remainder filled in from reference TRBV9 and TRBJ2-7): DSGVTQTPKHLITATGQRVTLRCSPRSGDLSVYWYQQSLDQGLQFLIQYYNGEERAKGNILERFSAQQFPDLHSELNLSSLELGDSALYFCASSPNSGGSHEQYFGPGTRLTVT.

This clone has a single count. The rearrangement joins TRBV4-1 to TRBJ1-5; 9 bases map to TRBD1. Germline CDR1 is MGHRA and CDR2 is YSYEKL. With V trimmed by 5 bases and J by 5 bases, 7 bases remained unmatched. The CDR3 loop spans 15 amino acids. This chain's CDR3 is CASSFFDRGDQPQHF. CDR3 sequence (DNA): TGCGCCAGCAGCTTTTTCGACAGGGGGGATCAGCCCCAGCATTTT.

The chain combines TRBV27 with TRBJ2-1, with TRBD2 matching 8 bases. The CDR3 sequence is 15 residues long. The J segment lost 7 bases and the V segment lost 1 base, leaving 6 bases of the junction unmatched. Per the germline V gene, CDR1 is MNHEY and CDR2 is SMNVEV (reference sequence). In DNA form, the CDR3 reads TGTGCCAGCAGTTTATTCGGGGGGGCCGGTAATGAGCAGTTCTTC. Its translation is CASSLFGGAGNEQFF.

The chain recombines TRBV27 with TRBJ1-5; TRBD1 matches 10 bases. The CDR3 spans 15 residues. Trimming removed 3 bases from V and 1 base from J; junction bases left unmatched: 0. The germline CDR1 and CDR2 sequences are MNHEY and SMNVEV (reference sequence). The CDR3 region is CASSLGQGSNQPQHF. CDR3 DNA: TGTGCCAGCAGTTTGGGACAGGGGAGCAATCAGCCCCAGCATTTT.

The J gene is TRBJ1-2, the V gene TRBV6-5; D perhaps matches TRBD1 (5 bases). The V and J ends lost 6 bases and 3 bases respectively, with 14 bases between them. The CDR3 covers 14 residues. Germline values: CDR1 MNHEY, CDR2 SVGAGI. CDR3 in amino acids: CASRGGTGHYGYTF. The CDR3, as DNA: TGTGCCAGCAGGGGGGGAACAGGCCACTATGGCTACACCTTC.

The chain links TRBV6-6 to TRBJ2-6; D is ambiguous. In germline, CDR1 is MNHNY, CDR2 SVGAGI (reference sequence). With 6 bases removed from V and 5 bases from J, the gap between germline ends came to 14 bases. The CDR3 covers 15 residues. The CDR3 nucleotides read TGTGCCAGCAGACCCAACAAAATTTGGGCCAACGTCCTGACTTTC. It codes for CASRPNKIWANVLTF.